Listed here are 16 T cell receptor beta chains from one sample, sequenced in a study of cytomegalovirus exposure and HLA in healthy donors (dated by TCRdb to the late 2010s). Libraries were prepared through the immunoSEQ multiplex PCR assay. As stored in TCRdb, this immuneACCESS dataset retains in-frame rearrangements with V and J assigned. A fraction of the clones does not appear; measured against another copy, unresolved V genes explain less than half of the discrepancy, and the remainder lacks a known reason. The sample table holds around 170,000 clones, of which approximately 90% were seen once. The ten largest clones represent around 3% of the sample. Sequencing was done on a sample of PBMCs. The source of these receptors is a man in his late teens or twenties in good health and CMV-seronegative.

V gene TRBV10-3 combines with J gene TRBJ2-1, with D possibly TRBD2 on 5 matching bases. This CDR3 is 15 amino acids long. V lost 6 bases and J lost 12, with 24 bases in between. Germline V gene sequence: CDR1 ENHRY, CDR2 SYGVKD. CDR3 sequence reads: CAIREAARFKEGQFF. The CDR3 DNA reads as TGTGCCATCAGGGAGGCGGCCAGGTTTAAAGAGGGGCAGTTCTTC.

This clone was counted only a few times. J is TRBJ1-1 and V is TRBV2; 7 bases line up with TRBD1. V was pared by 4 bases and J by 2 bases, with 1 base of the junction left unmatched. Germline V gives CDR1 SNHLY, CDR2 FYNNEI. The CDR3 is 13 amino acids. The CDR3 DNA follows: TGTGCCAGCAGTGGACAGGGCAACACTGAAGCTTTCTTT. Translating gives CASSGQGNTEAFF. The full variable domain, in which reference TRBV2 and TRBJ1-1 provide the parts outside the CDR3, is EPEVTQTPSHQVTQMGQEVILRCVPISNHLYFYWYRQILGQKVEFLVSFYNNEISEKSEIFDDQFSVERPDGSNFTLKIRSTKLEDSAMYFCASSGQGNTEAFFGQGTRLTVV.

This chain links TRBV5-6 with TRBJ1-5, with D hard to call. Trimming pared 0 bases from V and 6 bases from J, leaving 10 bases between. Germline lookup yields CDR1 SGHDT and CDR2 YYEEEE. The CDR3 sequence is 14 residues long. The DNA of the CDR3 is TGTGCCAGCAGCTTGGGGGCGCGGGCTCAGCCCCAGCATTTT. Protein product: CASSLGARAQPQHF.

The CDR3 reads CASRSTVSGANVLTF. The CDR3 nucleotides read TGTGCCAGTAGATCCACAGTATCCGGGGCCAACGTCCTGACTTTC. The chain links TRBV19 to TRBJ2-6; D is undetermined. CDR1 and CDR2 (germline): LNHDA, SQIVND (reference sequence). The length of the CDR3 is 15 residues. The V end was cut by 6 bases, the J end by 4 bases, with 13 bases between.

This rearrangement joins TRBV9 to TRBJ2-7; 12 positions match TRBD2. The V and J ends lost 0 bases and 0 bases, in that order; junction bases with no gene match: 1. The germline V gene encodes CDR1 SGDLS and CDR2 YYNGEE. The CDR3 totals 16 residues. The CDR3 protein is CASSVGLAGVSYEQYF. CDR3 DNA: TGTGCCAGCAGCGTAGGACTAGCGGGGGTCTCCTACGAGCAGTACTTC. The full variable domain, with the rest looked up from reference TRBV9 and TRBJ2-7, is DSGVTQTPKHLITATGQRVTLRCSPRSGDLSVYWYQQSLDQGLQFLIQYYNGEERAKGNILERFSAQQFPDLHSELNLSSLELGDSALYFCASSVGLAGVSYEQYFGPGTRLTVT.

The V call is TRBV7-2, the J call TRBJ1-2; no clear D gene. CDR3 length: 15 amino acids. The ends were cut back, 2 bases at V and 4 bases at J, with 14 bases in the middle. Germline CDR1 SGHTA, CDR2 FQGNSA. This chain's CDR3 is CASSLNNGLAYGYTF. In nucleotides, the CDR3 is TGTGCCAGCAGCTTAAATAACGGGCTAGCCTATGGCTACACCTTC. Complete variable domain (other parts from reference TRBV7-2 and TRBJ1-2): GAGVSQSPSNKVTEKGKDVELRCDPISGHTALYWYRQSLGQGLEFLIYFQGNSAPDKSGLPSDRFSAERTGGSVSTLTIQRTQQEDSAVYLCASSLNNGLAYGYTFGSGTRLTVV.

Here the CDR3 DNA reads TGTGCCAGCAGCTACGGGTTGTACAATGAGCAGTTCTTC. Translating gives CASSYGLYNEQFF. This chain joins TRBV27 and TRBJ2-1, with D unclear. V was pared by 6 bases and J by 4 bases, with 10 bases between. This CDR3 comprises 13 residues. CDR1 is MNHEY, CDR2 SMNVEV, per germline (reference sequence).

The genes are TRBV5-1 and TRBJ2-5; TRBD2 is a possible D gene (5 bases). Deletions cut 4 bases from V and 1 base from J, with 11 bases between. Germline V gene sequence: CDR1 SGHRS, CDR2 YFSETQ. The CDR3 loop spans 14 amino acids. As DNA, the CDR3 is TGCGCCAGCAGCCACCGGACTTCCCAAGAGACCCAGTACTTC. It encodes CASSHRTSQETQYF.

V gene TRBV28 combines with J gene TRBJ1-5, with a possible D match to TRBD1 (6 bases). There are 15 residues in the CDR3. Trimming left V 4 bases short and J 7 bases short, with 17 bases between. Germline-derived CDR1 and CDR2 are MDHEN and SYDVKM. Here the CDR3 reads CASSSQPGHFQPQHF. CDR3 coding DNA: TGTGCCAGCAGTTCCCAGCCGGGACACTTCCAGCCCCAGCATTTT.

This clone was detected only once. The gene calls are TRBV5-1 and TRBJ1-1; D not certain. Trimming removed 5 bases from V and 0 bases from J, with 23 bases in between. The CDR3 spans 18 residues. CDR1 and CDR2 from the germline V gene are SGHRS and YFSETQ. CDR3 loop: CASSLKQRADRMNTEAFF. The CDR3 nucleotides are TGCGCCAGCAGTTTAAAGCAAAGAGCGGATAGGATGAACACTGAAGCTTTCTTT.

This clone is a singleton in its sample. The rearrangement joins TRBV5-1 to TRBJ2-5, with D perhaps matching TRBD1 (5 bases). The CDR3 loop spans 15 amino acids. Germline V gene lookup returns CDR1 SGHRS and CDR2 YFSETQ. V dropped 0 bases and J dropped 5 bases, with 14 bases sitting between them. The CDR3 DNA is TGCGCCAGCAGCTTGGAGGGGCCTGGGTGGGAGACCCAGTACTTC. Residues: CASSLEGPGWETQYF.

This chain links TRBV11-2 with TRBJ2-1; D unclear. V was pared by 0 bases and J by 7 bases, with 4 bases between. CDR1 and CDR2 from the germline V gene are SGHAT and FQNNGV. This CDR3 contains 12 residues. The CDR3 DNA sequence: TGTGCCAGCAGCTTAGACCGTAATGAGCAGTTCTTC. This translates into CASSLDRNEQFF.

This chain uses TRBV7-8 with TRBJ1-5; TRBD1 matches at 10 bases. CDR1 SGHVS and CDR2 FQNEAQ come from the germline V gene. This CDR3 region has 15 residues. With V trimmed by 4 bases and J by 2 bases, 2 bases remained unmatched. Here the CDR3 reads CASSSTGGRNQPQHF. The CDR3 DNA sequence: TGTGCCAGCAGCTCGACAGGGGGCCGCAATCAGCCCCAGCATTTT.

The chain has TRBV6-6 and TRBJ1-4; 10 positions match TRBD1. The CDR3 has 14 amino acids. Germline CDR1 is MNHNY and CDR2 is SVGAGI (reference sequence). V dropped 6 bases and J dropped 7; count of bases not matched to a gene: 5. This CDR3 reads CASSGQGVGEKLFF. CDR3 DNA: TGTGCCAGCAGCGGACAGGGGGTGGGTGAAAAACTGTTTTTT.

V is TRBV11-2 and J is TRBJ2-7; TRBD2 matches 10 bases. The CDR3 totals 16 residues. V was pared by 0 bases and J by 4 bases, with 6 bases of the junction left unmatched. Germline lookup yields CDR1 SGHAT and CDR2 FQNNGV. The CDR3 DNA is TGTGCCAGCAGCTTAGACCTAGCGGGAGTAGGTTACGAGCAGTACTTC. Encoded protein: CASSLDLAGVGYEQYF.

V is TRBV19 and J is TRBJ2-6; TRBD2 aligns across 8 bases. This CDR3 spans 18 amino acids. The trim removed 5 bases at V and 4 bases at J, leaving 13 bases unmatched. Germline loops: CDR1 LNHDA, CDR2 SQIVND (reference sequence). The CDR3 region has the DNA TGTGCCAGTAGTTGGAGCTGGGATAGCGGGAAGGGGGCCAACGTCCTGACTTTC. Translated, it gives CASSWSWDSGKGANVLTF.